This T cell receptor beta chain was captured in a study of blood T cells in healthy people across ages. A sample-barcoded 5' primer and a J-beta primer mix were used in a second PCR of about 6 to 11 cycles. Every molecule of cDNA carried a tag from a template-switch adaptor with 12 random nucleotides. Via MiXCR, TCRdb re-called the 5' RACE reads, giving one row per CDR3 protein. This table holds around 970,000 distinct CDR3 sequences, around 54% found once. CDR3 length equals 14 residues. Germline lookup yields CDR1 SGHTA and CDR2 FQGNSA. The V gene end was trimmed by 5 bases and the J gene end by 7 bases; junction bases not matched to a gene: 8.

The chain joins TRBV7-2 to TRBJ2-4, with TRBD1 identical over 7 bases. This TCR was sampled from a woman aged 60-75 years in good health. Sequencing input: blood. CDR3: CASSRGQQGNIQYF. CDR3 DNA: TGTGCCAGCAGCCGGGGCCAACAGGGGAACATTCAGTACTTC.